Listed here are 32 T cell receptor beta chains from one sample, sequenced in a study of blood T cell repertoires in COVID-19. Assay: immunoSEQ multiplex PCR; the TCRdb copy retains only in-frame clones and omits some. The sample lists approximately 200,000 clones; around 87% were seen once. Sequencing input: peripheral blood. The origin of the receptors is a woman aged 25 to 39 with active or convalescent COVID-19.

The J gene is TRBJ2-1, the V gene TRBV13; 7 bases are a match to TRBD2. CDR1 is PRHDT, CDR2 FYEKMQ, per germline (reference sequence). V lost 5 bases, J lost 6 bases, and 7 bases stayed unmatched. This CDR3 spans 14 amino acids. DNA of the CDR3: TGTGCCAGCAGCCGGGGGGTTCTCGGCAATGAGCAGTTCTTC. Protein sequence: CASSRGVLGNEQFF.

The V and J genes are TRBV24-1 and TRBJ1-5; TRBD1 is a possible D gene (5 bases). The germline V and J ends were trimmed by 9 bases and 6 bases, with 17 bases remaining between them. The CDR3 runs 14 residues. The germline CDR1 and CDR2 sequences are KGHDR and SFDVKD. The CDR3 nucleotides read TGTGCCACCGACTCGGGGGGGGTGAGTCAGCCCCAGCATTTT. The encoded protein is CATDSGGVSQPQHF.

The V call is TRBV11-2, the J call TRBJ1-5; 10 nucleotides agree with TRBD1. In germline, CDR1 is SGHAT, CDR2 FQNNGV. V shed 5 bases, J shed 6 bases, and the junction held 7 bases outside the gene matches. CDR3 length: 15 residues. The CDR3 region has the DNA TGTGCCAGCAGCCTAGGGACAGGGGAGGGTCAGCCCCAGCATTTT. Its translation: CASSLGTGEGQPQHF.

The rearrangement uses TRBV10-1 and TRBJ1-1; a possible D gene is TRBD1 (6 bases). The V and J ends lost 6 bases and 4 bases respectively, with 12 bases between them. The CDR3 contains 13 residues. Germline CDR1 WNHNN, CDR2 SYGVQD (reference sequence). CDR3 in DNA: TGCGCCAGCAGCCAGGGGTCGGGCACTGAAGCTTTCTTT. Translation gives CASSQGSGTEAFF.

V and J are TRBV7-9 and TRBJ1-2, with D perhaps matching TRBD1 (6 bases). With 7 bases removed from V and 4 bases from J, the gap between germline ends came to 13 bases. This CDR3 has 13 amino acids. Germline loops: CDR1 SEHNR, CDR2 FQNEAQ (reference sequence). The CDR3 region has the DNA TGTGCCAGCACCGAGGGGGATATCTATGGCTACACCTTC. It is translated as CASTEGDIYGYTF. Variable domain in full (rest from reference TRBV7-9 and TRBJ1-2): DTGVSQNPRHKITKRGQNVTFRCDPISEHNRLYWYRQTLGQGPEFLTYFQNEAQLEKSRLLSDRFSAERPKGSFSTLEIQRTEQGDSAMYLCASTEGDIYGYTFGSGTRLTVV.

This clone was recorded a few times. The V gene is TRBV10-3, the J gene TRBJ1-5; D gene unclear. Trimming stripped 2 bases from V and 0 bases from J, with 8 bases between. The CDR3 has 15 amino acids. Germline CDR1 is ENHRY and CDR2 is SYGVKD. The CDR3 loop is CAISEAGLSNQPQHF. CDR3 sequence (DNA): TGTGCCATCAGTGAGGCCGGACTTAGCAATCAGCCCCAGCATTTT.

The chain carries TRBV18 and TRBJ1-2; the D is unclear. Germline V gives CDR1 KGHSH, CDR2 LQKENI. CDR3 length: 15 amino acids. Trimming removed 4 bases at V and 6 bases at J, with 18 bases between. CDR3 sequence reads: CASSREPSPSHGYTF. CDR3 sequence (DNA): TGTGCCAGCTCACGGGAGCCTTCTCCCTCTCATGGCTACACCTTC. The full variable domain, in which reference TRBV18 and TRBJ1-2 provide the parts outside the CDR3, is NAGVMQNPRHLVRRRGQEARLRCSPMKGHSHVYWYRQLPEEGLKFMVYLQKENIIDESGMPKERFSAEFPKEGPSILRIQQVVRGDSAAYFCASSREPSPSHGYTFGSGTRLTVV.

The chain uses TRBV28 and TRBJ1-2, with TRBD1 identical over 7 bases. Germline CDR1 and CDR2: MDHEN and SYDVKM. The junction had 14 bases not matched to a gene; V was cut back by 6 bases and J by 1 base. The CDR3 length is 17 residues. In DNA form, the CDR3 reads TGTGCCAGCAGCCCCGTCCTACCGGGACAGATTAACTATGGCTACACCTTC. Translating it yields CASSPVLPGQINYGYTF.

J is TRBJ1-4 and V is TRBV19; perhaps TRBD1 as D (6 bases). The germline V gene has CDR1 LNHDA and CDR2 SQIVND (reference sequence). The CDR3 totals 17 residues. Trimming pared 3 bases from V and 1 base from J, leaving 15 bases between. CDR3 amino acids: CASSIPGAVGTNEKLFF. CDR3 in DNA: TGTGCCAGTAGTATCCCAGGGGCAGTGGGAACTAATGAAAAACTGTTTTTT.

This chain connects TRBV27 to TRBJ2-2, with TRBD1 as a possible D gene (6 bases). Germline V CDR1 and CDR2: MNHEY, SMNVEV (reference sequence). Trimming cost V 7 bases and J 6 bases, with 15 bases left between them. The CDR3 sequence is 14 residues long. The CDR3 nucleotides are TGTGCCAGCATGGGGTGGGGGCAGGCCGGGGAGCTGTTTTTT. Protein product: CASMGWGQAGELFF.

This chain joins TRBV5-1 and TRBJ1-2; 9 bases align to TRBD1. The CDR3 spans 19 residues. After removal of 2 bases from V and 1 base from J, the junction contained 15 bases not matched to a gene. The germline V gene has CDR1 SGHRS and CDR2 YFSETQ. The CDR3 spells CASSFYHRDRDNINYGYTF. In DNA form, the CDR3 reads TGCGCCAGCAGCTTCTACCACCGGGACAGGGATAATATTAACTATGGCTACACCTTC.

This chain joins TRBV5-8 and TRBJ1-1; no firm D call. Trimming pared 4 bases from V and 3 bases from J, leaving 4 bases between. The CDR3 covers 11 residues. CDR1 and CDR2 from the germline V gene are SGHTS and YDEGEE. CDR3 in amino acids: CASSQDTEAFF. The CDR3 DNA follows: TGTGCCAGCAGCCAGGACACTGAAGCTTTCTTT.

The gene calls are TRBV7-2 and TRBJ2-7, with 7 positions matching TRBD2. With V trimmed by 4 bases and J by 6 bases, 12 bases remained unmatched. The CDR3 runs 15 residues. The germline V gene encodes CDR1 SGHTA and CDR2 FQGNSA. CDR3 in amino acids: CASSSGTTFRPEQYF. CDR3 DNA: TGTGCCAGCAGCTCCGGGACTACGTTCCGCCCCGAGCAGTACTTC.

The V and J genes are TRBV3-1 (or the pseudogene TRBV3-2) and TRBJ2-1; the D gene is possibly TRBD2 (6 bases). The CDR3 spans 16 residues. CDR1 and CDR2 from the germline V gene are LGHDT and YNNKEL (reference sequence). Trimming cost V 4 bases and J 4 bases, with 17 bases left between them. The CDR3 is CASSPLLAPNYNEQFF. In DNA, the CDR3 is TGTGCCAGCAGCCCCTTGCTAGCGCCGAATTACAATGAGCAGTTCTTC.

The V gene is TRBV11-2, the J gene TRBJ2-7; weak D call: TRBD1 (6 bases). The V end was cut by 2 bases, the J end by 3 bases, with 11 bases between. Germline CDR1 SGHAT, CDR2 FQNNGV. There are 14 residues in the CDR3. The CDR3: CASSLSRGYYEQYF. The CDR3 DNA reads TGTGCCAGCAGCTTATCCAGGGGTTACTACGAGCAGTACTTC.

V usage is TRBV9 and J usage is TRBJ1-1, with TRBD1 matching 8 bases. Germline V gene lookup returns CDR1 SGDLS and CDR2 YYNGEE. This CDR3 comprises 16 residues. J gave up 7 bases and V 1 base, and 12 bases lay outside the gene matches. The CDR3 coding sequence is TGTGCCAGCAGCGTAACCCCAGGGGGCTTGGGTGATGAAGCTTTCTTT. Translating gives CASSVTPGGLGDEAFF.

The chain is built from TRBV12-5 and TRBJ1-1, with D possibly TRBD1 on 5 matching bases. The ends were cut back, 0 bases at V and 6 bases at J, with 14 bases in the middle. The CDR3 length is 15 residues. CDR1 LGHNT and CDR2 FRNRAP come from the germline V gene. In DNA form, the CDR3 reads TGTGCTAGTGGTTTGGTAAGCGGGGGTCCTGCTGAAGCTTTCTTT. Residues: CASGLVSGGPAEAFF.

V is TRBV3-1 (or the pseudogene TRBV3-2) and J is TRBJ2-7; 13 positions match TRBD2. CDR1 is LGHDT, CDR2 YNNKEL, per germline (reference sequence). V shed 3 bases, J shed 4 bases, and the junction held 6 bases outside the gene matches. This CDR3 is built from 16 residues. CDR3 loop: CASSHTSGGGSYEQYF. CDR3 DNA: TGTGCCAGCAGCCATACTAGCGGGGGGGGCTCTTACGAGCAGTACTTC.

This chain connects TRBV6-5 to TRBJ2-7; TRBD1 aligns across 9 bases. The germline gives CDR1 MNHEY, CDR2 SVGAGI. Trimming took 4 bases from V and 2 from J; bases not matched to a gene: 9. This CDR3 is 16 amino acids long. CDR3 DNA: TGTGCCAGCAGTTCCCTACCGGGACAGGGACCCTACGAGCAGTACTTC. Amino acid sequence: CASSSLPGQGPYEQYF.

This sequence joins TRBV3-1 (or the pseudogene TRBV3-2) and TRBJ2-7, with D perhaps matching TRBD1 (5 bases). Trimming left V 1 base short and J 5 bases short, with 21 bases between. CDR1 and CDR2 from the germline V gene are LGHDT and YNNKEL (reference sequence). This CDR3 is 17 amino acids long. In nucleotides, the CDR3 is TGTGCCAGCAGCCAAGGTATGAAGGGGCCCCGGAAGGACGAGCAGTACTTC. Translation: CASSQGMKGPRKDEQYF.

V and J are TRBV27 and TRBJ2-7; the D gene is possibly TRBD1 (6 bases). V was clipped by 5 bases and J by 0 bases, with 17 bases between them. CDR1 is MNHEY and CDR2 is SMNVEV in the germline V gene (reference sequence). The CDR3 covers 16 residues. The CDR3 DNA reads TGTGCCAGCAGTATCGCGACAGGCGCAAGCTCCTACGAGCAGTACTTC. Translating gives CASSIATGASSYEQYF.

The chain employs TRBV18 and TRBJ2-3, with D tentatively TRBD1 (6 bases). Germline lookup yields CDR1 KGHSH and CDR2 LQKENI. Deletions cut 0 bases from V and 3 bases from J, with 16 bases between. The CDR3 runs 17 residues. The CDR3 is CASSPPAAQGGTDTQYF. Here the CDR3 DNA reads TGTGCCAGCTCACCACCGGCAGCACAGGGTGGGACAGATACGCAGTATTTT. Full variable domain (remainder filled in from reference TRBV18 and TRBJ2-3): NAGVMQNPRHLVRRRGQEARLRCSPMKGHSHVYWYRQLPEEGLKFMVYLQKENIIDESGMPKERFSAEFPKEGPSILRIQQVVRGDSAAYFCASSPPAAQGGTDTQYFGPGTRLTVL.

The CDR3 region is CASSLDGSTDTQYF. The CDR3 region has the DNA TGTGCCAGCAGCTTAGACGGTAGCACAGATACGCAGTATTTT. V is TRBV7-9 and J is TRBJ2-3, with D unresolved. Germline values: CDR1 SEHNR, CDR2 FQNEAQ (reference sequence). V was shortened by 1 base and J by 0 bases, with 5 bases between the two germline ends. The CDR3 is 14 residues long.

The chain employs TRBV7-6 and TRBJ2-5; 9 positions match TRBD2. CDR3 size: 16 residues. The V segment lost 1 base and the J segment 5 bases; nucleotides outside the gene matches: 8. Germline values: CDR1 SGHVS, CDR2 FNYEAQ. DNA of the CDR3: TGTGCCAGCAGCTTAGATTCGGGACTAGCCGGGGAGACCCAGTACTTC. Translation: CASSLDSGLAGETQYF.

This clone was detected once. The chain joins TRBV4-1 to TRBJ2-7; D remains ambiguous. The CDR3 covers 12 residues. The germline V gene encodes CDR1 MGHRA and CDR2 YSYEKL. Deletions cut 8 bases from V and 3 bases from J, with 11 bases between. The CDR3 DNA reads as TGCGCCAGCGGTCGTTACGGCTACGAGCAGTACTTC. This gives the protein CASGRYGYEQYF.

The rearrangement links TRBV2 to TRBJ2-1; TRBD2 matches at 10 bases. CDR1 and CDR2 from the germline V gene are SNHLY and FYNNEI. Trimming cost V 0 bases and J 8 bases; bases outside gene matches: 4. The CDR3 is 15 residues long. The CDR3 region is CASSEAASGGDEQFF. Here the CDR3 DNA reads TGTGCCAGCAGTGAAGCGGCGAGCGGGGGGGATGAGCAGTTCTTC.

The gene calls are TRBV5-3 and TRBJ2-4; the D gene is possibly TRBD1 (6 bases). TRBV5-3 is assigned to the ORF class and has an uncertain function. This CDR3 is built from 17 residues. The ends were cut back, 2 bases at V and 5 bases at J, with 20 bases in the middle. CDR3 loop: CARSFEIYRAGENIQYF. CDR3 nucleotide sequence: TGTGCCAGAAGCTTTGAAATTTACAGGGCCGGAGAAAACATTCAGTACTTC.

The chain joins TRBV4-1 to TRBJ2-3; 10 bases are a match to TRBD1. The CDR3 totals 16 residues. The germline CDR1 and CDR2 sequences are MGHRA and YSYEKL. V lost 1 base and J lost 5; bases outside the gene matches: 6. CDR3: CASSQVPDRGGDTQYF. The CDR3, as DNA: TGCGCCAGCAGCCAAGTCCCGGACAGGGGGGGAGATACGCAGTATTTT.

This chain uses TRBV10-1 with TRBJ2-4; 10 bases are shared with TRBD2. Per germline, CDR1 WNHNN and CDR2 SYGVQD (reference sequence). V shed 6 bases, J shed 1 base, and the junction held 18 bases outside the gene matches. The length of the CDR3 is 20 residues. The CDR3, as DNA: TGCGCCAGCAGCTCCTACCCAGCGGGAGGGCAAGACCTCGCCAAAAACATTCAGTACTTC. Translation: CASSSYPAGGQDLAKNIQYF.

The chain employs TRBV5-1 and TRBJ2-3, with D possibly TRBD2 on 5 matching bases. This CDR3 has 15 residues. Germline-derived CDR1 and CDR2 are SGHRS and YFSETQ. Trimming took off 2 bases at V and 2 bases at J, with 12 bases between the two ends. The CDR3 sequence is CASSFTSGDTDTQYF. The CDR3 DNA reads as TGCGCCAGCAGCTTTACTAGTGGCGACACAGATACGCAGTATTTT.

This chain links TRBV27 with TRBJ2-7; TRBD2 aligns across 7 bases. The V and J ends lost 3 bases and 2 bases, in that order; junction bases with no gene match: 7. CDR3 size: 15 residues. Germline V gene lookup returns CDR1 MNHEY and CDR2 SMNVEV (reference sequence). The CDR3 DNA is TGTGCCAGCAGTTTTGGCGGGAGCGATACCTACGAGCAGTACTTC. Amino acids: CASSFGGSDTYEQYF.

The CDR3: CASSVLGYTEAFF. CDR3 coding DNA: TGTGCCAGCAGCGTTCTAGGCTACACTGAAGCTTTCTTT. The chain employs TRBV9 and TRBJ1-1, with D unclear. Between the trimmed V and J ends, which lost 2 bases and 3 bases, there was a span of 8 bases. This CDR3 comprises 13 residues. CDR1 is SGDLS and CDR2 is YYNGEE in the germline V gene. Supplemented by reference TRBV9 and TRBJ1-1, the full variable domain reads DSGVTQTPKHLITATGQRVTLRCSPRSGDLSVYWYQQSLDQGLQFLIQYYNGEERAKGNILERFSAQQFPDLHSELNLSSLELGDSALYFCASSVLGYTEAFFGQGTRLTVV.